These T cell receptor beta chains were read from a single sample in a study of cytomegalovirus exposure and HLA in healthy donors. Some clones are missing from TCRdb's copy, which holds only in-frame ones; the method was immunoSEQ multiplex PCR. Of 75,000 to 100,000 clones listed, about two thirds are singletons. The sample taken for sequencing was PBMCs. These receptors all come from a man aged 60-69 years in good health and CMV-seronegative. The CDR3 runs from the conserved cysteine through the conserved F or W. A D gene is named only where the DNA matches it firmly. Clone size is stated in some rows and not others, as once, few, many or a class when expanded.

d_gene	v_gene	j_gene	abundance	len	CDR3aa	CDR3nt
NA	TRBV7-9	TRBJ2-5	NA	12	CASSALEETQYF	TGTGCCAGCAGCGCGCTGGAAGAGACCCAGTACTTC
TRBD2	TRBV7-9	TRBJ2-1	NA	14	CASSLALSGAGQFF	TGTGCCAGCAGCTTAGCGCTTAGCGGGGCCGGTCAGTTCTTC
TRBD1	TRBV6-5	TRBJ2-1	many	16	CASSLWTGTGDNEQFF	TGTGCCAGCAGTTTGTGGACCGGGACAGGAGACAATGAGCAGTTCTTC
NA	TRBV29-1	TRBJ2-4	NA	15	CSVEAKHQAKNIQYF	TGCAGCGTTGAAGCAAAACACCAGGCCAAAAACATTCAGTACTTC
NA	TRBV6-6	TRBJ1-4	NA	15	CASRDSGGPNEKLFF	TGTGCCAGCAGGGACAGCGGGGGTCCTAATGAAAAACTGTTTTTT
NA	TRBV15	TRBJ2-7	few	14	CATSRGAGNNEQYF	TGTGCCACCAGCAGAGGGGCAGGGAACAACGAGCAGTACTTC
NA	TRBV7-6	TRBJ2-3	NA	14	CASSFSSRRDTQYF	TGTGCCAGCAGCTTCAGCAGCCGGCGGGATACGCAGTATTTT
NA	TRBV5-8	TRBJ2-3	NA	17	CASSRENQQGLGDTQYF	TGTGCCAGCAGCCGCGAAAACCAACAGGGTTTGGGAGATACGCAGTATTTT
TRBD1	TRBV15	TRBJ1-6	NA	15	CATSRRGQRDSPLHF	TGTGCCACCAGCAGAAGGGGACAGCGGGATTCACCCCTCCACTTT
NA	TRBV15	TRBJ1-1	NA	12	CATSSPPGTTIF	TGTGCCACCAGCAGCCCCCCCGGGACAACGATCTTT
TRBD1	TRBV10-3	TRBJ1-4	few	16	CAISDPTGGSNEKLFF	TGTGCCATCAGTGACCCGACAGGGGGCAGTAATGAAAAACTGTTTTTT
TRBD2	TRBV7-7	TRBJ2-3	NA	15	CASSVSGRLTDTQYF	TGTGCCAGCAGCGTTAGCGGGAGGCTCACAGATACGCAGTATTTT
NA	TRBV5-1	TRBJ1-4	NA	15	CASRAPDRTNEKLFF	TGCGCCAGCAGGGCTCCGGACAGAACTAATGAAAAACTGTTTTTT
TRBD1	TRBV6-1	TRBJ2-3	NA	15	CASSEGQPSTDTQYF	TGTGCCAGCAGTGAGGGACAGCCTAGCACAGATACGCAGTATTTT